This entry is about one T cell receptor (beta chain). Its antigen is not known. Germline CDR1 SGHRS, CDR2 YFSETQ. This CDR3 has 18 amino acids. V was pared by 3 bases and J by 6 bases, with 11 bases of the junction left unmatched. The source of the sample is a study of OX40 agonist ivuxolimab in advanced cancers. Study background: Dose-escalation subjects each had hepatocellular carcinoma, melanoma, renal cell or head and neck cancer. Partial responses were observed in three patients, of whom one had hepatocellular carcinoma and two had cutaneous melanoma.

Assay used: immunoSEQ multiplex PCR; TCRdb lists only in-frame clones, some missing. The sample includes some 90,000 clones, 92% of them seen just once. Findings of the study overall: Partial responders dosed at 0.1-3.0 mg/kg displayed clonal expansion ranking among the lowest.

This sequence originates from an adult with an advanced solid tumor such as melanoma, head and neck, liver or kidney cancer. The sample consisted of CD4+ or CD8+ T cells sorted from blood, taken in a trial of the OX40 agonist ivuxolimab. This chain links TRBV5-1 with TRBJ2-1; 14 bases map to TRBD2. CDR3 in amino acids: CASSWGLAGVGFPNEQFF. The CDR3 nucleotides read TGCGCCAGCAGCTGGGGACTAGCGGGAGTCGGTTTTCCCAATGAGCAGTTCTTC. Looking up the rest from reference TRBV5-1 and TRBJ2-1 gives the full variable domain: KAGVTQTPRYLIKTRGQQVTLSCSPISGHRSVSWYQQTPGQGLQFLFEYFSETQRNKGNFPGRFSGRQFSNSRSEMNVSTLELGDSALYLCASSWGLAGVGFPNEQFFGPGTRLTVL.